These 31 T cell receptor beta chains share one sample of origin, sequenced in a study of T cells in narcolepsy. The repertoire was sequenced with immunoSEQ multiplex PCR; TCRdb's copy has only in-frame clones and lacks some. The table lists fewer than 40,000 clones, approximately 78% of them singletons. The sequenced sample was CD45RA- memory CD4+ T cells from PBMCs. These receptors were taken from a human donor with narcolepsy.

This sequence joins TRBV11-2 and TRBJ2-1, with D perhaps matching TRBD2 (6 bases). V was pared by 0 bases and J by 5 bases, with 11 bases between. The CDR3 has 15 residues. CDR1 and CDR2 (germline): SGHAT, FQNNGV. CDR3 DNA sequence: TGTGCCAGCAGCTTAGATCGGGCGGGAAACAATGAGCAGTTCTTC. Its protein product is CASSLDRAGNNEQFF.

The chain has TRBV30 and TRBJ1-5; D perhaps matches TRBD1 (5 bases). CDR1 and CDR2 (germline): GTSNPN, SVGIG (reference sequence). V lost 5 bases and J 0 bases, leaving 20 bases between the germline ends. The CDR3 totals 17 residues. CDR3 sequence: CAWGGIGGTYSNQPQHF. CDR3 DNA sequence: TGTGCCTGGGGGGGGATCGGAGGGACCTATAGCAATCAGCCCCAGCATTTT. Supplemented by reference TRBV30 and TRBJ1-5, the full variable domain reads SQTIHQWPATLVQPVGSPLSLECTVEGTSNPNLYWYRQAAGRGLQLLFYSVGIGQISSEVPQNLSASRPQDRQFILSSKKLLLSDSGFYLCAWGGIGGTYSNQPQHFGDGTRLSIL.

The chain couples TRBV6-1 to TRBJ2-5; 7 nucleotides agree with TRBD2. CDR1 is MNHNS and CDR2 is SASEGT in the germline V gene. The junction had 11 bases not matched to a gene; V was cut back by 3 bases and J by 4 bases. This CDR3 is built from 16 residues. Written as DNA, the CDR3 is TGTGCCAGCAGTGACGATCAGCGGGGCAGTCGAGAGACCCAGTACTTC. Encoded protein: CASSDDQRGSRETQYF.

The chain uses TRBV18 and TRBJ2-7; no firm D call. Germline loops: CDR1 KGHSH, CDR2 LQKENI. This CDR3 contains 14 residues. V shed 3 bases and J shed 4 bases, with 13 bases lying between them. CDR3 sequence reads: CASSPRTDSYEQYF. CDR3 DNA sequence: TGTGCCAGCTCACCTAGAACCGATAGTTACGAGCAGTACTTC.

This chain's CDR3 is CASSPRTGRTDTQYF. CDR3 DNA sequence: TGTGCCAGCAGCCCTCGGACAGGGCGCACAGATACGCAGTATTTT. The V and J genes are TRBV9 and TRBJ2-3; 8 bases are shared with TRBD1. The ends lost 4 bases at V and 1 base at J; junction bases unmatched: 5. CDR3 length: 15 residues. CDR1 SGDLS and CDR2 YYNGEE come from the germline V gene. The full variable domain, with the rest looked up from reference TRBV9 and TRBJ2-3, is DSGVTQTPKHLITATGQRVTLRCSPRSGDLSVYWYQQSLDQGLQFLIQYYNGEERAKGNILERFSAQQFPDLHSELNLSSLELGDSALYFCASSPRTGRTDTQYFGPGTRLTVL.

This chain joins TRBV18 and TRBJ2-1; D not certain. The CDR3 has 12 residues. Trimming removed 2 bases at V and 9 bases at J, with 8 bases between. Germline CDR1 reads KGHSH; CDR2 reads LQKENI. The CDR3 region has the DNA TGTGCCAGCTCACCAGTGGTGAGTGAGCAGTTCTTC. Amino acid sequence: CASSPVVSEQFF. Together with reference TRBV18 and TRBJ2-1, the CDR3 gives the full variable domain: NAGVMQNPRHLVRRRGQEARLRCSPMKGHSHVYWYRQLPEEGLKFMVYLQKENIIDESGMPKERFSAEFPKEGPSILRIQQVVRGDSAAYFCASSPVVSEQFFGPGTRLTVL.

In this sample, this clone turned up a few times. The chain carries TRBV7-2 and TRBJ1-2, with 7 bases fitting TRBD1. The CDR3 extends over 15 amino acids. Germline V gives CDR1 SGHTA, CDR2 FQGNSA. Trimming cost V 5 bases and J 2 bases; bases outside gene matches: 8. The CDR3 loop reads CASSLPGQLNYGYTF. In DNA form, the CDR3 reads TGTGCCAGCAGCCTACCGGGACAGCTCAACTATGGCTACACCTTC.

The chain carries TRBV2 and TRBJ2-1; D call uncertain. The CDR3 has 13 residues. The germline gives CDR1 SNHLY, CDR2 FYNNEI. Trimming took 4 bases from V and 9 from J, leaving 13 bases between them. The DNA of the CDR3 is TGTGCCAGCAGTGGGCGCGCACGAGCTGAGCAGTTCTTC. Encoded protein: CASSGRARAEQFF. The full variable domain, its missing parts supplied by reference TRBV2 and TRBJ2-1, is EPEVTQTPSHQVTQMGQEVILRCVPISNHLYFYWYRQILGQKVEFLVSFYNNEISEKSEIFDDQFSVERPDGSNFTLKIRSTKLEDSAMYFCASSGRARAEQFFGPGTRLTVL.

The chain uses TRBV7-8 and TRBJ1-3; possible D gene TRBD1, 6 bases. CDR3 length: 14 residues. Germline V gene sequence: CDR1 SGHVS, CDR2 FQNEAQ. Trimming removed 4 bases at V and 4 bases at J, with 11 bases between. The CDR3 sequence: CASSSTGYGNTIYF. The CDR3, as DNA: TGTGCCAGCAGCTCTACAGGGTACGGAAACACCATATATTTT. The full variable domain, rest sourced from reference TRBV7-8 and TRBJ1-3, is GAGVSQSPRYKVAKRGQDVALRCDPISGHVSLFWYQQALGQGPEFLTYFQNEAQLDKSGLPSDRFFAERPEGSVSTLKIQRTQQEDSAVYLCASSSTGYGNTIYFGEGSWLTVV.

This CDR3 is CASSAHRADTGELFF. DNA for the CDR3: TGTGCCAGCAGCGCTCACAGGGCGGACACCGGGGAGCTGTTTTTT. The chain employs TRBV9 and TRBJ2-2; tentative D call: TRBD1 (6 bases). There are 15 residues in the CDR3. Trimming left V 3 bases short and J 3 bases short, with 12 bases between. The V gene's germline CDR1 is SGDLS and CDR2 YYNGEE.

This chain's CDR3 is CASRPTYSNSPLHF. CDR3 nucleotides: TGTGCCAGCAGGCCCACGTATTCAAATTCACCCCTCCACTTT. The gene calls are TRBV2 and TRBJ1-6; D unresolved. V was clipped by 6 bases and J by 7 bases, with 13 bases between them. Germline CDR1 is SNHLY and CDR2 is FYNNEI. CDR3 length equals 14 residues. Variable domain in full (rest from reference TRBV2 and TRBJ1-6): EPEVTQTPSHQVTQMGQEVILRCVPISNHLYFYWYRQILGQKVEFLVSFYNNEISEKSEIFDDQFSVERPDGSNFTLKIRSTKLEDSAMYFCASRPTYSNSPLHFGNGTRLTVT.

This rearrangement joins TRBV10-3 to TRBJ2-3, with 7 bases identical to TRBD2. With 3 bases clipped from V and 0 bases from J, the junction kept 3 bases outside the gene matches. The CDR3 covers 15 residues. Germline V lookup: CDR1 ENHRY, CDR2 SYGVKD. DNA of the CDR3: TGTGCCATCAGTGATAGCGGGCCGAGCACAGATACGCAGTATTTT. The encoded protein is CAISDSGPSTDTQYF.

Only one count was recorded for this clone. The chain is built from TRBV6-5 and TRBJ2-7, with 9 bases aligning to TRBD2. This CDR3 comprises 15 residues. Germline CDR1 is MNHEY and CDR2 is SVGAGI. Trimming took 10 bases from V and 0 from J; bases not matched to a gene: 10. CDR3 nucleotide sequence: TGTGCCACCCAATTCGTTAGCGGGAGCTCCTACGAGCAGTACTTC. This encodes CATQFVSGSSYEQYF.

This rearrangement joins TRBV18 to TRBJ2-5; D gene ambiguous. Judging by the DNA end, TRBJ2-7 fits better; the J call may be wrong. Germline V CDR1 and CDR2: KGHSH, LQKENI. The CDR3 totals 12 residues. This CDR3 reads CASSPLTYEQYF. Here the CDR3 DNA reads TGTGCCAGCTCACCCCTGACCTACGAGCAGTACTTC.

The genes are TRBV28 and TRBJ1-1, with D unresolved. This CDR3 is 12 amino acids long. CDR1 and CDR2 from the germline V gene are MDHEN and SYDVKM. V shed 1 base and J shed 10 bases, with 10 bases lying between them. As DNA, the CDR3 is TGTGCCAGCAGTTTATCAAAGCTCGGAGCTTTCTTT. Translated, it gives CASSLSKLGAFF.

The V gene is TRBV18, the J gene TRBJ2-1, with a possible D match to TRBD1 (6 bases). Germline CDR1 is KGHSH and CDR2 is LQKENI. V dropped 5 bases and J dropped 2 bases, with 13 bases sitting between them. This CDR3 is built from 15 residues. In DNA, the CDR3 is TGTGCCAGCTCAGACCGGGACAAGGCCTACAATGAGCAGTTCTTC. Protein: CASSDRDKAYNEQFF.

The sample holds one count of this clone. The gene calls are TRBV15 and TRBJ2-7, with D possibly TRBD1 on 5 matching bases. Between the trimmed V and J ends, which lost 0 bases and 7 bases, there was a span of 16 bases. Germline CDR1 LNHNV, CDR2 YYDKDF (reference sequence). The CDR3 length is 15 residues. The CDR3 DNA reads as TGTGCCACCAGCAGAGATCCAGGCAGGGTGGGAGAGCAGTACTTC. Amino acid sequence: CATSRDPGRVGEQYF.

Points on this clone: One end of the junction varies from germline; a read error may be responsible. V gene TRBV7-3 combines with J gene TRBJ2-3; 9 nucleotides line up with TRBD1. This CDR3 contains 17 residues. Per germline, CDR1 SGHTA and CDR2 FQGTGA. The CDR3 loop reads CASSPLVGQGRTYTQYF. CDR3 coding DNA: TGTGCCAGCAGCCCCCTGGTCGGACAGGGGCGCACATATACGCAGTATTTT.

V gene TRBV10-1 combines with J gene TRBJ2-1; TRBD2 aligns across 10 bases. Germline V gene data show CDR1 as WNHNN and CDR2 as SYGVQD (reference sequence). V trimming: 3 bases; J trimming: 15 bases; junction bases outside the gene matches: 8. This CDR3 is 13 amino acids long. CDR3 sequence reads: CASSEAGGMGLFF. CDR3 bases: TGCGCCAGCAGTGAAGCGGGAGGGATGGGACTGTTCTTC.

The gene calls are TRBV6-1 and TRBJ1-2; 10 bases line up with TRBD1. Germline V gene lookup returns CDR1 MNHNS and CDR2 SASEGT. With V trimmed by 5 bases and J by 10 bases, 10 bases remained unmatched. CDR3 length: 14 residues. The CDR3 bases are TGTGCCAGCAGTAACCCAGGGACAGGGGATGTCTACACCTTC. It specifies CASSNPGTGDVYTF.

This sequence joins TRBV2 and TRBJ2-2; weak D call: TRBD1 (5 bases). CDR3 length equals 13 residues. The V gene lost 6 bases and the J gene lost 4 bases, with 9 bases spanning the gap. From germline, CDR1 is SNHLY and CDR2 FYNNEI. The CDR3 DNA reads TGTGCCAGCAGCAGGGAACGCACCGGGGAGCTGTTTTTT. Translated, it gives CASSRERTGELFF.

For this clone: Other DNA variants within this sample encode the same CDR3. This sequence joins TRBV6-1 and TRBJ2-2, with D perhaps TRBD1 (6 bases). The CDR3 is 14 residues long. V lost 6 bases, J lost 5 bases, and 13 bases lay in between. Germline V gene lookup returns CDR1 MNHNS and CDR2 SASEGT. The CDR3 DNA is TGTGCCAGCAGCGCCTTTCAGGGGACCGGGGAGCTGTTTTTT. Its protein is CASSAFQGTGELFF.

The V gene is TRBV5-6, the J gene TRBJ2-3, with D unresolved. V was shortened by 0 bases and J by 6 bases, with 17 bases between the two germline ends. This CDR3 is built from 16 residues. CDR1 is SGHDT, CDR2 YYEEEE, per germline. CDR3 bases: TGTGCCAGCAGCTTGGCAGGCGGAATAGACTCCGATACGCAGTATTTT. As protein: CASSLAGGIDSDTQYF.

The count of this clone is one. The gene calls are TRBV19 and TRBJ2-1; TRBD2 is a possible D gene (5 bases). Deletions cut 6 bases from V and 7 bases from J, with 13 bases between. Germline V gives CDR1 LNHDA, CDR2 SQIVND (reference sequence). The CDR3 consists of 13 residues. In nucleotides, the CDR3 is TGTGCCAGTAGCCGAGGACTGGTAAATGAGCAGTTCTTC. It encodes CASSRGLVNEQFF.

The chain carries TRBV27 and TRBJ1-2; TRBD1 matches 9 bases. CDR1 and CDR2 (germline): MNHEY, SMNVEV (reference sequence). V lost 6 bases, J lost 8 bases, and 16 bases stayed unmatched. The CDR3 runs to 16 residues. The CDR3 loop is CASRPGTGLTSMGYTF. The DNA of the CDR3 is TGTGCCAGCAGACCCGGGACAGGGTTGACCTCTATGGGCTACACCTTC.

V and J are TRBV19 and TRBJ2-3; 8 nucleotides align to TRBD1. The length of the CDR3 is 14 residues. Trimming removed 4 bases from V and 4 bases from J; junction bases left unmatched: 4. The germline V gene has CDR1 LNHDA and CDR2 SQIVND (reference sequence). This chain's CDR3 is CASSRRQGPDTQYF. CDR3 DNA sequence: TGTGCCAGTAGTAGACGACAGGGGCCAGATACGCAGTATTTT. The full variable domain, in which reference TRBV19 and TRBJ2-3 provide the parts outside the CDR3, is DGGITQSPKYLFRKEGQNVTLSCEQNLNHDAMYWYRQDPGQGLRLIYYSQIVNDFQKGDIAEGYSVSREKKESFPLTVTSAQKNPTAFYLCASSRRQGPDTQYFGPGTRLTVL.

This clone is a singleton in its sample. V usage is TRBV7-2 and J usage is TRBJ1-2; possible D gene TRBD1, 5 bases. The CDR3 sequence is 11 residues long. Germline values: CDR1 SGHTA, CDR2 FQGNSA. Trimming removed 11 bases from V and 8 bases from J, with 15 bases in between. Written as DNA, the CDR3 is TGTGCCGCAGGGAGGGAACTCGGCTACACCTTC. Translating gives CAAGRELGYTF.

V and J are TRBV10-3 and TRBJ1-2, with D unclear. Germline lookup yields CDR1 ENHRY and CDR2 SYGVKD. V shed 3 bases and J shed 6 bases, with 17 bases lying between them. This CDR3 region has 15 residues. CDR3 sequence: CAISDSVAVFDGYTF. In DNA, the CDR3 is TGTGCCATCAGTGACAGTGTCGCGGTTTTTGATGGCTACACCTTC.

The chain couples TRBV6-5 to TRBJ1-6; D is undetermined. This CDR3 spans 13 amino acids. The germline V gene encodes CDR1 MNHEY and CDR2 SVGAGI. Deletions cut 6 bases from V and 5 bases from J, with 8 bases between. CDR3: CASRWADNSPLHF. As DNA, the CDR3 is TGTGCCAGCAGGTGGGCAGATAATTCACCCCTCCACTTT.

This chain joins TRBV15 and TRBJ2-4; D tentatively reads TRBD1 or TRBD2 (5 bases each). The CDR3 is 15 amino acids. Per germline, CDR1 LNHNV and CDR2 YYDKDF (reference sequence). V was cut by 0 bases and J by 7 bases, with 13 bases left in between. The CDR3 region has the DNA TGTGCCACCAGCAGAGATCGGGGCAGGGAGAACATTCAGTACTTC. Its translation is CATSRDRGRENIQYF.

The rearrangement links TRBV18 to TRBJ1-5; TRBD1 might be the D (5 bases). This CDR3 comprises 14 residues. Trimming cost V 2 bases and J 5 bases, with 10 bases left between them. Germline loops: CDR1 KGHSH, CDR2 LQKENI. The CDR3: CASSPSDSYQPQHF. The CDR3 DNA reads as TGTGCCAGCTCACCATCCGACAGTTATCAGCCCCAGCATTTT. Full variable domain (remainder filled in from reference TRBV18 and TRBJ1-5): NAGVMQNPRHLVRRRGQEARLRCSPMKGHSHVYWYRQLPEEGLKFMVYLQKENIIDESGMPKERFSAEFPKEGPSILRIQQVVRGDSAAYFCASSPSDSYQPQHFGDGTRLSIL.